This entry features one TCR beta chain sequence. The junction differs from germline at one of its ends, possibly a read error. Per germline, CDR1 LGHNA and CDR2 YNFKEQ. This CDR3 region has 11 residues. Primers used in a second PCR of about 7 to 12 cycles were a sample-barcoded 5' primer and a J-beta primer mix. Using its own MiXCR run on the 5' RACE reads, TCRdb lists one record per CDR3 protein. The sample has about a million distinct CDR3 sequences; around 49% are singletons. These data originate in a study of blood T cells in healthy people across ages. Material for sequencing was blood. The J gene is TRBJ2-7, the V gene TRBV4-2; D uncertain. The receptor was isolated from a young man in good health. CDR3 nucleotides: TGTGCCAGCAGCGGCTCCTACGGGCAGTACTTC. Translated, it gives CASSGSYGQYF.